This TCR beta chain was recorded in a study of cytomegalovirus exposure and HLA in healthy donors. Study background: A previous analysis identified 95 million to 130 million unique TCR beta sequences derived from around 180 million T cells. Findings and limits, study-wide: Earlier results showed most TCR beta V segments being productive about 87% or about 30% of the time. Most TCR sequences showed up rarely, but some public TCRs showed up in many donors. A later analysis reportedly found fewer N-insertions in an Asian-associated ancestry cluster than the approximately 700-donor mean.

The CDR3 contains 16 residues. Germline CDR1 and CDR2: SGHNT and YYREEE (reference sequence). V gave up 4 bases and J gave up 3 bases, with 16 bases separating them. This clone was detected only a few times. Its target is not known. Researchers ran the PCR with 60 Vbeta and 13 Jbeta primers. TCRdb's table, derived via immunoSEQ multiplex PCR, lists solely in-frame clones and lacks some. The sample comprises 90,000 to 120,000 clones, 77% of which are singletons, and under 5% rests with the top ten. Input material: PBMCs. This receptor was identified in a male donor in good health and CMV-seronegative. The V and J genes are TRBV5-4 and TRBJ2-2; TRBD1 is a possible D gene (5 bases). The chain's CDR3 is CASSGIRGTDTGELFF. The CDR3 DNA sequence: TGTGCCAGCAGCGGGATAAGGGGCACGGACACCGGGGAGCTGTTTTTT.